The entry below gives a single T cell receptor (beta chain) sequence along with its context. Its antigen is unidentified. The germline V gene has CDR1 MDHEN and CDR2 SYDVKM. The CDR3 has 12 residues. V was shortened by 8 bases and J by 8 bases, with 12 bases between the two germline ends. Every bit of the isolated RNA underwent reverse transcription, so sequencing read expressed TCRB transcripts. Sequencing was performed with immunoSEQ multiplex PCR; in TCRdb, only in-frame clones are kept and a portion is missing. The sample contains 160,000 or so clones, around 8% of which appear only once. This entry is derived from a study of beta chain features in type 1 diabetes. Whole-study findings and limits: Moderate yet significant TCRB CDR3 shortening was seen in Type 1 diabetes patients in all four CD4+ subsets. No resolution was reached here on whether HLA type influences TCRB rearrangement.

This TCR was recovered from a woman between 18 and 30 years old with type 1 diabetes. Sequencing was carried out using central memory CD4+ T cells from blood. This chain joins TRBV28 and TRBJ1-4; no firm D call. CDR3 in DNA: TGTGCCAGCTTAAATCCCCTCGAAAAACTGTTTTTT. This gives the protein CASLNPLEKLFF.